These 30 T cell receptor beta chains were all obtained from the same sample, sequenced in a study of cytomegalovirus exposure and HLA in healthy donors. The table came from immunoSEQ multiplex PCR; TCRdb's copy has only in-frame clones and leaves some out. The sample contains approximately 260,000 clones, about 90% of which appear only once. Material for sequencing was PBMCs. Receptors originate from a woman in her 30s in good health and CMV-seropositive.

The chain joins TRBV6-1 to TRBJ2-1, with D maybe TRBD1 (8 bases). This CDR3 is 14 amino acids long. Trimming shortened V by 7 bases and J by 9 bases, and 19 bases separated the two germline ends. CDR1 is MNHNS and CDR2 is SASEGT in the germline V gene. The CDR3 DNA reads TGTGCCAGCAAATCATATACAGGGGGGGGTGAGCAGTTCTTC. As protein: CASKSYTGGGEQFF.

V is TRBV7-2 and J is TRBJ2-7; 10 bases match TRBD2. Germline CDR1 is SGHTA and CDR2 is FQGNSA. V gave up 5 bases and J gave up 2 bases; unmatched junction bases: 6. The CDR3 is 15 amino acids. The CDR3 sequence is CASSVGLAATYEQYF. The CDR3 bases are TGTGCCAGCAGCGTCGGACTAGCGGCGACCTACGAGCAGTACTTC.

Details on this clone: The junction differs from germline at one of its ends, possibly a read error. The rearrangement joins TRBV2 to TRBJ2-1; 8 nucleotides match TRBD1. The CDR3 runs 15 residues. The V gene's germline CDR1 is SNHLY and CDR2 FYNNEI. The CDR3 protein is CASNPRTGPYDEQFF. DNA of the CDR3: TGTGCCAGCAACCCACGGACAGGGCCCTACGATGAGCAGTTCTTC.

This chain joins TRBV2 and TRBJ2-1; the match to TRBD2 covers 9 bases. J lost 2 bases, V lost 5 bases, and 4 bases had no gene match. This CDR3 region has 15 residues. Germline V gene lookup returns CDR1 SNHLY and CDR2 FYNNEI. The CDR3 nucleotides are TGTGCCAGCAGTAGGCTAGCGGGAACCTACAATGAGCAGTTCTTC. Its protein product is CASSRLAGTYNEQFF.

Turning to this clone: Other DNA sequences from this sample encode an identical CDR3 as well. The chain uses TRBV6-1 and TRBJ2-1; D is perhaps TRBD1 (5 bases). CDR1 and CDR2 from the germline V gene are MNHNS and SASEGT. The germline V and J ends were trimmed by 2 bases and 0 bases, with 8 bases remaining between them. The CDR3 totals 15 residues. As DNA, the CDR3 is TGTGCCAGCAGTGAAACAGGCGGCTCCTACAATGAGCAGTTCTTC. It is translated as CASSETGGSYNEQFF.

The chain joins TRBV18 to TRBJ2-3; D is possibly TRBD1 (6 bases). The germline gives CDR1 KGHSH, CDR2 LQKENI. The CDR3 is made up of 14 amino acids. V was clipped by 6 bases and J by 2 bases, with 12 bases between them. The CDR3 nucleotides are TGTGCCAGCTCGACAGGTCTTTTCACAGATACGCAGTATTTT. Protein product: CASSTGLFTDTQYF. The whole variable domain, filled in from reference TRBV18 and TRBJ2-3, reads NAGVMQNPRHLVRRRGQEARLRCSPMKGHSHVYWYRQLPEEGLKFMVYLQKENIIDESGMPKERFSAEFPKEGPSILRIQQVVRGDSAAYFCASSTGLFTDTQYFGPGTRLTVL.

The V gene is TRBV5-6, the J gene TRBJ2-7; 11 positions match TRBD2. CDR3 length: 15 residues. The junction had 6 bases not matched to a gene; V was cut back by 0 bases and J by 7 bases. The V gene's germline CDR1 is SGHDT and CDR2 YYEEEE. The CDR3 region is CASSLVLAGVGEQYF. The CDR3 DNA reads as TGTGCCAGCAGCTTGGTACTAGCGGGAGTAGGTGAGCAGTACTTC.

The rearrangement uses TRBV13 and TRBJ2-3; a possible D gene is TRBD2 (6 bases). V was clipped by 2 bases and J by 3 bases, with 12 bases between them. The CDR3 has 15 amino acids. Germline assignment: CDR1 PRHDT and CDR2 FYEKMQ (reference sequence). CDR3: CASSLRRERTDTQYF. The CDR3 DNA is TGTGCCAGCAGCTTACGTCGGGAGAGGACAGATACGCAGTATTTT. The entire variable domain, with the rest obtained from reference TRBV13 and TRBJ2-3, is as follows: AAGVIQSPRHLIKEKRETATLKCYPIPRHDTVYWYQQGPGQDPQFLISFYEKMQSDKGSIPDRFSAQQFSDYHSELNMSSLELGDSALYFCASSLRRERTDTQYFGPGTRLTVL.

The genes are TRBV6-4 and TRBJ2-1, with 8 bases aligning to TRBD2. This CDR3 comprises 16 residues. Germline V gives CDR1 MRHNA, CDR2 SNTAGT. Trimming removed 4 bases from V and 4 bases from J; junction bases left unmatched: 9. CDR3 in DNA: TGTGCCAGCAGTGGCTTCATAGCGGGAATATACAATGAGCAGTTCTTC. Its protein product is CASSGFIAGIYNEQFF.

The rearrangement joins TRBV28 to TRBJ2-3; the D gene is possibly TRBD2 (6 bases). V gave up 4 bases and J gave up 5 bases, with 16 bases separating them. This CDR3 has 15 residues. CDR1 and CDR2 from the germline V gene are MDHEN and SYDVKM. CDR3 region: CASSSPGEIGDTQYF. CDR3 bases: TGTGCCAGCAGTTCCCCGGGAGAGATCGGAGATACGCAGTATTTT.

The V and J genes are TRBV2 and TRBJ2-6, with D possibly matching TRBD1 (6 bases). The V and J ends lost 6 bases and 0 bases respectively, with 12 bases between them. The CDR3 loop spans 16 amino acids. Germline V CDR1 and CDR2: SNHLY, FYNNEI. CDR3 coding DNA: TGTGCCAGCAGCAGTGACAGGAACTCTGGGGCCAACGTCCTGACTTTC. Translating gives CASSSDRNSGANVLTF.

The J gene is TRBJ1-1, the V gene TRBV29-1, with D uncertain. This CDR3 is built from 15 residues. V was trimmed by 5 bases and J by 0 bases, leaving 16 bases between them. Germline V CDR1 and CDR2: SQVTM, ANQGSEA. CDR3: CSVSFTSGLNTEAFF. In nucleotides, the CDR3 is TGCAGCGTTTCCTTTACGTCGGGTCTGAACACTGAAGCTTTCTTT.

This rearrangement joins TRBV11-2 to TRBJ2-5; 10 positions agree with TRBD2. From germline, CDR1 is SGHAT and CDR2 FQNNGV. J lost 5 bases, V lost 7 bases, and 7 bases had no gene match. This CDR3 contains 14 residues. CDR3 residues: CASIKREGLETQYF. The CDR3 bases are TGTGCCAGCATTAAGCGGGAGGGCCTTGAGACCCAGTACTTC.

The J gene is TRBJ1-5, the V gene TRBV25-1, with TRBD1 as a possible D gene (5 bases). The germline gives CDR1 MGHDK, CDR2 SYGVNS. V lost 0 bases and J lost 9, with 12 bases in between. The CDR3 has 14 residues. CDR3 bases: TGTGCCAGCAGTGAATACAGGGAGGTGGCGCCCCAGCATTTT. This encodes CASSEYREVAPQHF.

The chain couples TRBV11-2 to TRBJ2-7, with TRBD2 matching 7 bases. V shed 1 base, J shed 2 bases, and the junction held 5 bases outside the gene matches. The germline V gene has CDR1 SGHAT and CDR2 FQNNGV. The CDR3 length is 15 residues. CDR3 residues: CASSLGIAGTYEQYF. CDR3 in DNA: TGTGCCAGCAGCTTAGGGATAGCGGGTACCTACGAGCAGTACTTC.

The chain employs TRBV6-1 and TRBJ2-5; D may be TRBD1 (6 bases). Trimming removed 4 bases from V and 1 base from J, with 13 bases in between. Looked up from germline, CDR1 is MNHNS and CDR2 is SASEGT. The CDR3 loop spans 15 amino acids. For the CDR3, the DNA is TGTGCCAGCAGTGCTAACAGGGCACTCCAAGAGACCCAGTACTTC. Encoded protein: CASSANRALQETQYF.

V usage is TRBV27 and J usage is TRBJ2-1; 10 nucleotides line up with TRBD2. This CDR3 has 22 residues. Germline V gene sequence: CDR1 MNHEY, CDR2 SMNVEV (reference sequence). V shed 0 bases and J 2 bases; nucleotides not matched to a gene: 19. CDR3 loop: CASSLSSERLAGVGSPYNEQFF. The CDR3 DNA sequence: TGTGCCAGCAGTTTATCATCCGAGAGGCTAGCGGGAGTAGGGAGCCCCTACAATGAGCAGTTCTTC.

J is TRBJ2-2 and V is TRBV27, with D possibly being TRBD1 (5 bases). Germline-derived CDR1 and CDR2 are MNHEY and SMNVEV (reference sequence). V lost 7 bases to trimming and J lost 5 bases, with 8 bases between them. The CDR3 has 12 residues. CDR3 sequence: CASMGLTGELFF. In nucleotides, the CDR3 is TGTGCCAGCATGGGGCTAACCGGGGAGCTGTTTTTT.

The CDR3 loop is CAISEPTGTLNTGELFF. For the CDR3, the DNA is TGTGCCATCAGTGAGCCTACAGGGACCTTGAACACCGGGGAGCTGTTTTTT. This chain links TRBV10-3 with TRBJ2-2; D perhaps matches TRBD1 (6 bases). V shed 2 bases and J shed 1 base, with 14 bases lying between them. The CDR3 contains 17 residues. CDR1 and CDR2 from the germline V gene are ENHRY and SYGVKD.

This clone appeared a few times. This chain connects TRBV10-3 to TRBJ1-2; 7 bases map to TRBD1. The CDR3 extends over 14 amino acids. Trimming took 0 bases from V and 3 from J; bases not matched to a gene: 1. Germline-derived CDR1 and CDR2 are ENHRY and SYGVKD. The CDR3 bases are TGTGCCATCAGTGAGTCGGGGACAGACTATGGCTACACCTTC. This gives the protein CAISESGTDYGYTF.

J is TRBJ2-2 and V is TRBV2, with no clear D. CDR3 length: 14 residues. The germline V gene has CDR1 SNHLY and CDR2 FYNNEI. The V and J ends lost 4 bases and 1 base respectively, with 7 bases between them. CDR3 amino acids: CASSGFGNTGELFF. Here the CDR3 DNA reads TGTGCCAGCAGTGGTTTCGGGAACACCGGGGAGCTGTTTTTT. Full variable domain (missing parts from reference TRBV2 and TRBJ2-2): EPEVTQTPSHQVTQMGQEVILRCVPISNHLYFYWYRQILGQKVEFLVSFYNNEISEKSEIFDDQFSVERPDGSNFTLKIRSTKLEDSAMYFCASSGFGNTGELFFGEGSRLTVL.

The V and J genes are TRBV28 and TRBJ1-1; no definite D call. CDR3 size: 12 residues. Deletions cut 3 bases from V and 10 bases from J, with 12 bases between. In germline, CDR1 is MDHEN, CDR2 SYDVKM. The CDR3 spells CASSLEPAGAFF. The DNA of the CDR3 is TGTGCCAGCAGTTTGGAGCCGGCGGGAGCTTTCTTT.

This clone was detected only once. V gene TRBV7-2 combines with J gene TRBJ2-3; 7 bases map to TRBD2. V was pared by 2 bases and J by 3 bases, with 8 bases of the junction left unmatched. The CDR3 covers 16 residues. The germline V gene encodes CDR1 SGHTA and CDR2 FQGNSA. In DNA, the CDR3 is TGTGCCAGCAGCTTAATTGCGGGAGTTCGGACAGATACGCAGTATTTT. It is translated as CASSLIAGVRTDTQYF.

CDR3 protein: CASSTPGIPSYEQYF. The CDR3 bases are TGTGCCAGCAGTACACCCGGGATCCCCTCCTACGAGCAGTACTTC. The J gene is TRBJ2-7, the V gene TRBV27, with D possibly TRBD2 on 5 matching bases. Germline values: CDR1 MNHEY, CDR2 SMNVEV (reference sequence). This CDR3 comprises 15 residues. The germline V and J ends were trimmed by 5 bases and 0 bases, with 14 bases remaining between them.

The genes are TRBV18 and TRBJ1-5; D is undetermined. This CDR3 spans 13 amino acids. Germline V lookup: CDR1 KGHSH, CDR2 LQKENI. V was clipped by 5 bases and J by 0 bases, with 5 bases between them. The CDR3 protein is CASSFSSNQPQHF. In DNA, the CDR3 is TGTGCCAGCTCATTCAGTAGCAATCAGCCCCAGCATTTT.

The CDR3 loop is CASSLARRELFF. The DNA for the CDR3 is TGTGCCAGCAGCTTAGCGCGTCGGGAGCTGTTTTTT. This sequence joins TRBV7-2 and TRBJ2-2; no reliable D call. With 0 bases removed from V and 9 bases from J, the gap between germline ends came to 5 bases. Germline assignment: CDR1 SGHTA and CDR2 FQGNSA. The CDR3 extends over 12 amino acids.

The V and J genes are TRBV6-5 and TRBJ1-1, with D perhaps matching TRBD1 (5 bases). The CDR3 has 15 amino acids. Trimming removed 5 bases from V and 1 base from J, with 14 bases in between. The germline CDR1 and CDR2 sequences are MNHEY and SVGAGI. CDR3 DNA sequence: TGTGCCAGCAGTCCCCGACAGTTTAGGAACACTGAAGCTTTCTTT. The encoded protein is CASSPRQFRNTEAFF.

V and J are TRBV27 and TRBJ2-7; TRBD1 is a possible D gene (5 bases). V was trimmed by 3 bases and J by 3 bases, leaving 18 bases between them. Germline CDR1 reads MNHEY; CDR2 reads SMNVEV (reference sequence). This CDR3 is built from 16 residues. The CDR3 is CASSLGPGRLGYEQYF. The CDR3 coding sequence is TGTGCCAGCAGTTTGGGGCCAGGACGTCTGGGCTACGAGCAGTACTTC.

As to this clone: The sample holds other DNA sequences that translate to the same CDR3. V is TRBV28 and J is TRBJ1-2, with TRBD1 as a possible D gene (5 bases). V was trimmed by 2 bases and J by 4 bases, leaving 5 bases between them. The CDR3 runs 12 residues. Germline CDR1 MDHEN, CDR2 SYDVKM. The CDR3 DNA is TGTGCCAGCAGTTTAGGGGCCTATGGCTACACCTTC. It is translated as CASSLGAYGYTF.

The chain carries TRBV7-2 and TRBJ2-7; possible D gene TRBD1, 7 bases. This CDR3 is built from 14 residues. Between the trimmed V and J ends, which lost 5 bases and 5 bases, there was a span of 16 bases. From germline, CDR1 is SGHTA and CDR2 FQGNSA. CDR3 amino acids: CASSQPGGFHEQYF. CDR3 in DNA: TGTGCCAGCAGCCAACCAGGGGGGTTTCACGAGCAGTACTTC.